This TCR beta chain was documented in a study of blood T cell repertoires in COVID-19. Study-wide context: Whether acute or convalescent, the COVID-19 samples came from the United States, Italy and Spain.

Trimming left V 2 bases short and J 2 bases short, with 15 bases between. This CDR3 region has 17 residues. CDR1 is LGHDT, CDR2 YNNKEL, per germline (reference sequence). Original processing notes: Counts of nucleated cells, estimated from reference gene primer amplification, were obtained. Only in-frame clones appear in the TCRdb table, and some are missing; sequencing was by immunoSEQ multiplex PCR. D and trimming come from the DNA, and the V and J calls and clone size come from that table. Of about 440,000 clones in the sample, 88% were seen once. Seattle's enrolled individuals joined amid active infection and were then monitored longitudinally.

The origin of this receptor is a woman between 45 and 60 years old with COVID-19, enrolled during active disease. Material for sequencing was peripheral blood. This chain joins TRBV3-1 (or the pseudogene TRBV3-2) and TRBJ1-4; no definite D call. The CDR3 reads CASSQSGGLYTNEKLFF. Written as DNA, the CDR3 is TGTGCCAGCAGCCAATCCGGCGGGCTGTATACTAATGAAAAACTGTTTTTT.